These 18 T cell receptor beta chains originate from one sample sequenced in a study of T cells in Graves' hyperthyroidism and ophthalmopathy. Using RNA transcripts as the source, TCR beta CDR3 regions were amplified. RT-PCR in the first round (using the HTBI primer set) targeted the TCR CDR3. TCRdb reanalysed the multiplex PCR reads using MiXCR and keeps one entry per CDR3 protein. The repertoire includes 750,000 to 950,000 distinct CDR3 sequences, about two fifths of them detected once, and 7.5% to 9.5% sits in the top ten. The material sequenced was blood. These receptors were collected from a man between 18 and 29 years old with Graves' hyperthyroidism.

This clonotype has just one count. V and J are TRBV2 and TRBJ2-6; D may correspond to TRBD1 or TRBD2 (5 bases each). Trimming removed 1 base at V and 4 bases at J, with 11 bases between. Germline CDR1 reads SNHLY; CDR2 reads FYNNEI. The CDR3 runs 16 residues. The CDR3 reads CASSEGGEGGANVLTF. The CDR3 coding sequence is TGTGCCAGCAGTGAAGGTGGAGAGGGGGGGGCCAACGTCCTGACTTTC.

The rearrangement joins TRBV7-8 to TRBJ1-5; the D is unclear. Germline V gene data show CDR1 as SGHVS and CDR2 as FQNEAQ. Trimming pared 5 bases from V and 6 bases from J, leaving 17 bases between. The CDR3 is 15 residues long. CDR3 protein: CASSQDAIGTQPQHF. The CDR3 DNA reads as TGTGCCAGCAGCCAAGATGCTATAGGTACTCAGCCCCAGCATTTT. The whole variable domain, remainder taken from reference TRBV7-8 and TRBJ1-5, is GAGVSQSPRYKVAKRGQDVALRCDPISGHVSLFWYQQALGQGPEFLTYFQNEAQLDKSGLPSDRFFAERPEGSVSTLKIQRTQQEDSAVYLCASSQDAIGTQPQHFGDGTRLSIL.

This clonotype has only a few counts. The V and J genes are TRBV7-9 and TRBJ1-4; D is unresolved. There are 15 residues in the CDR3. Germline loops: CDR1 SEHNR, CDR2 FQNEAQ (reference sequence). V was cut by 5 bases and J by 6 bases, with 16 bases left in between. The CDR3 DNA sequence: TGTGCCAGCAGCCTCCAGGAGGTAGTTGATGAAAAACTGTTTTTT. Amino acids: CASSLQEVVDEKLFF. The complete variable domain, with remaining parts taken from reference TRBV7-9 and TRBJ1-4, reads DTGVSQNPRHKITKRGQNVTFRCDPISEHNRLYWYRQTLGQGPEFLTYFQNEAQLEKSRLLSDRFSAERPKGSFSTLEIQRTEQGDSAMYLCASSLQEVVDEKLFFGSGTQLSVL.

This clonotype occurred a few times. The rearrangement uses TRBV5-5 and TRBJ1-1; D is unclear. The CDR3 runs 14 residues. V was clipped by 4 bases and J by 3 bases, with 13 bases between them. Per the germline V gene, CDR1 is SGHKS and CDR2 is YYEKEE (reference sequence). The DNA for the CDR3 is TGTGCCAGCAGCCCCCCGGACGGTTACACTGAAGCTTTCTTT. Translating it yields CASSPPDGYTEAFF.

The chain recombines TRBV19 with TRBJ1-5; D unclear. The V end was cut by 3 bases, the J end by 2 bases, with 11 bases between. Germline-derived CDR1 and CDR2 are LNHDA and SQIVND (reference sequence). The CDR3 totals 15 residues. CDR3 residues: CASSIWEEGNQPQHF. CDR3 nucleotides: TGTGCCAGTAGTATCTGGGAGGAGGGCAATCAGCCCCAGCATTTT.

The chain joins TRBV7-2 to TRBJ1-1; a weak D match, TRBD1 (6 bases). Germline V gene sequence: CDR1 SGHTA, CDR2 FQGNSA. CDR3 length: 16 amino acids. V lost 6 bases, J lost 1 base, and 18 bases lay in between. The CDR3 sequence is CASRQGVSGPNTEAFF. CDR3 coding DNA: TGTGCCAGCAGACAGGGCGTTAGCGGGCCGAACACTGAAGCTTTCTTT.

The rearrangement joins TRBV10-3 to TRBJ1-1; D is undetermined. The CDR3 has 15 residues. The V end was cut by 10 bases, the J end by 1 base, with 19 bases between. Germline lookup yields CDR1 ENHRY and CDR2 SYGVKD. The CDR3 DNA is TGTGCCAGCAACCGGGTGATGACCTCGAACACTGAAGCTTTCTTT. This translates into CASNRVMTSNTEAFF.

Remarks on this clonotype: The conserved final phenylalanine or tryptophan is absent from the CDR3, which likely points to a read error. The DNA is omitted, as the CDR3 cannot be located on it reliably, and the CDR3 follows TCRdb's listing. The rearrangement uses TRBV7-2 and TRBJ2-6. The germline V gene has CDR1 SGHTA and CDR2 FQGNSA. The CDR3 length equals 10 residues, ends included. The CDR3 sequence: CASSLNPSTS.

The table lists this clonotype with many counts. The chain combines TRBV29-1 with TRBJ1-2, with D perhaps TRBD1 (6 bases). Looked up from germline, CDR1 is SQVTM and CDR2 is ANQGSEA. This CDR3 spans 13 amino acids. V lost 4 bases to trimming and J lost 8 bases, with 17 bases between them. In DNA, the CDR3 is TGCAGCGTTGCTCTCAGGACAGCGGGCGGCTACACCTTC. It specifies CSVALRTAGGYTF. The whole variable domain, remainder taken from reference TRBV29-1 and TRBJ1-2, is SAVISQKPSRDICQRGTSLTIQCQVDSQVTMMFWYRQQPGQSLTLIATANQGSEATYESGFVIDKFPISRPNLTFSTLTVSNMSPEDSSIYLCSVALRTAGGYTFGSGTRLTVV.

V is TRBV7-8 and J is TRBJ2-7; 8 bases fit TRBD2. Germline-derived CDR1 and CDR2 are SGHVS and FQNEAQ. V was clipped by 2 bases and J by 5 bases; unmatched bases: 14. The CDR3 is 17 residues long. CDR3 in DNA: TGTGCCAGCAGCTTACCCCCAGCTATAGCGGGGTGGGACGAGCAGTACTTC. It is translated as CASSLPPAIAGWDEQYF.

V and J are TRBV4-1 and TRBJ2-6, with D unresolved. This CDR3 has 14 amino acids. V was pared by 0 bases and J by 4 bases, with 4 bases between. In germline, CDR1 is MGHRA, CDR2 YSYEKL. The CDR3 reads CASSQEAGANVLTF. The CDR3 nucleotides read TGCGCCAGCAGCCAAGAGGCCGGGGCCAACGTCCTGACTTTC.

Worth noting for this clonotype: A much larger clone differs by one base, so this may be a read error. The V gene is TRBV7-2, the J gene TRBJ2-2, with D maybe TRBD2 (5 bases). V was shortened by 7 bases and J by 4 bases, with 16 bases between the two germline ends. Germline CDR1 is SGHTA and CDR2 is FQGNSA. This CDR3 has 15 residues. CDR3 DNA: TGTGCCAGCATAAGGACTGGCGTACTCACCGGGGAGCTGTTTTTT. It is translated as CASIRTGVLTGELFF. The whole variable domain, filled in from reference TRBV7-2 and TRBJ2-2, reads GAGVSQSPSNKVTEKGKDVELRCDPISGHTALYWYRQSLGQGLEFLIYFQGNSAPDKSGLPSDRFSAERTGGSVSTLTIQRTQQEDSAVYLCASIRTGVLTGELFFGEGSRLTVL.

The chain joins TRBV7-9 to TRBJ2-6, with 9 bases that match TRBD1. Germline loops: CDR1 SEHNR, CDR2 FQNEAQ (reference sequence). The CDR3 spans 15 residues. V was clipped by 4 bases and J by 11 bases; unmatched bases: 9. CDR3: CASSSTGGSNDVLTF. The CDR3 DNA reads TGTGCCAGCAGCTCTACAGGGGGCTCTAACGACGTCCTGACTTTC.

This clonotype was detected a few times. The chain carries TRBV19 and TRBJ2-2; D may be TRBD2 (5 bases). V was cut by 8 bases and J by 1 base, with 11 bases left in between. Germline V lookup: CDR1 LNHDA, CDR2 SQIVND (reference sequence). This CDR3 contains 14 residues. CDR3 nucleotides: TGTGCCAGTCATGGACTCGGGAACACCGGGGAGCTGTTTTTT. This sequence encodes CASHGLGNTGELFF.

This clonotype was counted ten times or more. The V gene is TRBV5-6, the J gene TRBJ1-1; D is perhaps TRBD1 (5 bases). The V end was cut by 2 bases, the J end by 10 bases, with 15 bases between. From germline, CDR1 is SGHDT and CDR2 YYEEEE. The CDR3 is made up of 13 amino acids. CDR3 DNA: TGTGCCAGCAGCTTAGGGGCGGCGGGTCCAGCTTTCTTT. This gives the protein CASSLGAAGPAFF.

This clonotype was seen repeatedly, ten times or more. The genes are TRBV2 and TRBJ1-2; D is undetermined. The CDR3 extends over 12 amino acids. In germline, CDR1 is SNHLY, CDR2 FYNNEI. V was cut by 7 bases and J by 3 bases, with 9 bases left in between. The CDR3 bases are TGTGCCAGCACGGCGGAGGACTATGGCTACACCTTC. This gives the protein CASTAEDYGYTF.

At least ten counts were recorded for this clonotype. This chain connects TRBV19 to TRBJ1-1; D is unresolved. The CDR3 consists of 12 residues. Germline-derived CDR1 and CDR2 are LNHDA and SQIVND (reference sequence). V dropped 3 bases and J dropped 4 bases, with 6 bases sitting between them. DNA of the CDR3: TGTGCCAGTAGTATTGGGATCACTGAAGCTTTCTTT. The encoded protein is CASSIGITEAFF. The full variable domain, completed using reference TRBV19 and TRBJ1-1, is DGGITQSPKYLFRKEGQNVTLSCEQNLNHDAMYWYRQDPGQGLRLIYYSQIVNDFQKGDIAEGYSVSREKKESFPLTVTSAQKNPTAFYLCASSIGITEAFFGQGTRLTVV.

This clonotype has only a few counts. The rearrangement uses TRBV4-1 and TRBJ1-1; TRBD1 matches 7 bases. CDR1 MGHRA and CDR2 YSYEKL come from the germline V gene. The V segment lost 5 bases and the J segment 1 base; nucleotides outside the gene matches: 7. CDR3 length: 15 residues. CDR3 loop: CASSKTGATNTEAFF. DNA of the CDR3: TGCGCCAGCAGCAAAACAGGGGCCACGAACACTGAAGCTTTCTTT.